This entry concerns a single T cell receptor (beta chain). The record originates from a study of patients and donors after allogeneic stem cell transplantation. TCRdb recomputed calls from the RT-PCR reads with MiXCR, one row per CDR3 protein. The sample has 800,000 to 1,000,000 distinct CDR3 sequences, around 17% seen once. This receptor was identified in a human donor who was either an allogeneic HSCT recipient or a stem cell or donor lymphocyte infusion donor (not recorded which). It is not recorded whose cells these are; they may come from a transplant donor. Source material: blood, either unsorted or a sorted T cell fraction (not recorded which).

In DNA, the CDR3 is TGTGCCAGCAGCAGAGGACTAGCGGGAGGGCCCGGGGAGCTGTTTTTT. This encodes CASSRGLAGGPGELFF. The chain is built from TRBV7-8 and TRBJ2-2, with 15 bases identical to TRBD2. CDR1 and CDR2 (germline): SGHVS, FQNEAQ. The V segment lost 5 bases and the J segment 6 bases; nucleotides outside the gene matches: 4. The CDR3 is made up of 16 amino acids.